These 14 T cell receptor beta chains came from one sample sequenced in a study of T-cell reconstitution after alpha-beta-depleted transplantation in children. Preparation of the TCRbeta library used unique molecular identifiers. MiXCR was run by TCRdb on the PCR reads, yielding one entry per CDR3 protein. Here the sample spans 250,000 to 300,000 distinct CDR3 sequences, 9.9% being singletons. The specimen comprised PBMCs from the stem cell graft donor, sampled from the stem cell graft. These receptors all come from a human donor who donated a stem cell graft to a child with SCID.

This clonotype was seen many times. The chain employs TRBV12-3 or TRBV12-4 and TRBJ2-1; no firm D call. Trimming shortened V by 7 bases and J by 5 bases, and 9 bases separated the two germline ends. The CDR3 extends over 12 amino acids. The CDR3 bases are TGTGCCAGCACCTTGCCCCACAATGAGCAGTTCTTC. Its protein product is CASTLPHNEQFF.

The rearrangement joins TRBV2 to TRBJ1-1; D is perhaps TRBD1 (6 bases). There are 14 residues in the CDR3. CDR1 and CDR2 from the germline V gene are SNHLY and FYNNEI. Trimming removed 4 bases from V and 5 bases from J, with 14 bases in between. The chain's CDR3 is CASSARGWETEAFF. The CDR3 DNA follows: TGTGCCAGCAGTGCCAGGGGATGGGAAACTGAAGCTTTCTTT.

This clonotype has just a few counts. The CDR3: CASSLDGGNEQFF. CDR3 sequence (DNA): TGCGCCAGCAGCTTGGATGGGGGGAATGAGCAGTTCTTC. This chain connects TRBV5-1 to TRBJ2-1; a possible D gene is TRBD2 (6 bases). Germline loops: CDR1 SGHRS, CDR2 YFSETQ. Trimming took off 0 bases at V and 7 bases at J, with 8 bases between the two ends. CDR3 length equals 13 residues.

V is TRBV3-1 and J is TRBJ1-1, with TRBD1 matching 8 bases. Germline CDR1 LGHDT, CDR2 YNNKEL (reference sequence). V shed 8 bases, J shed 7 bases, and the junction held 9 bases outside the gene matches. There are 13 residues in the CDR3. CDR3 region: CASLDRVEDEAFF. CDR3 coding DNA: TGTGCCAGCTTGGACAGGGTGGAAGATGAAGCTTTCTTT.

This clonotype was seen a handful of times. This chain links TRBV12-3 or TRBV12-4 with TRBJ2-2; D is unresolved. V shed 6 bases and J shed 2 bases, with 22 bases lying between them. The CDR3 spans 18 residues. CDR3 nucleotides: TGTGCCAGCAGCCGCCCCTTTATGGCAGCTAAAAACACCGGGGAGCTGTTTTTT. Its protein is CASSRPFMAAKNTGELFF.

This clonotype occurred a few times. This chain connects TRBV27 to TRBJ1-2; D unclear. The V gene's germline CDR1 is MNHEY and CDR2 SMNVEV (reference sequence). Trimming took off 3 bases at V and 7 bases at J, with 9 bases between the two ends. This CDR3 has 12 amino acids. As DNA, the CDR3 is TGTGCCAGCAGTTTTCGGGGATTTGGCTACACCTTC. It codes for CASSFRGFGYTF.

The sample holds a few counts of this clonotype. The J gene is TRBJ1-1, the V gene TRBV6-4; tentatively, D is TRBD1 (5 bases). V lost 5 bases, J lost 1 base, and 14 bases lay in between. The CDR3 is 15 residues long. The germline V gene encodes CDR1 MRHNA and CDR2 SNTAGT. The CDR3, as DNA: TGTGCCAGCAGTCCGGGGGGAGGGACGAACACTGAAGCTTTCTTT. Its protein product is CASSPGGGTNTEAFF.

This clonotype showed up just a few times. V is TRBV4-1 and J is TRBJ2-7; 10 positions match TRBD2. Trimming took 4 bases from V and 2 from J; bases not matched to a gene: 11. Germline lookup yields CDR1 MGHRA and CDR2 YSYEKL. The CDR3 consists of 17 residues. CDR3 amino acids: CASSPRASGGNPYEQYF. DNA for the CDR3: TGCGCCAGCAGCCCCAGGGCTAGCGGGGGCAACCCCTACGAGCAGTACTTC.

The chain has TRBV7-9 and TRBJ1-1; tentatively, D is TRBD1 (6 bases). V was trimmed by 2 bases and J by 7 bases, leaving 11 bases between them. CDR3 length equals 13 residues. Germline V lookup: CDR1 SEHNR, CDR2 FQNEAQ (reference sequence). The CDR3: CASSLQETGEAFF. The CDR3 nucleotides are TGTGCCAGCAGCTTACAAGAGACAGGTGAAGCTTTCTTT.

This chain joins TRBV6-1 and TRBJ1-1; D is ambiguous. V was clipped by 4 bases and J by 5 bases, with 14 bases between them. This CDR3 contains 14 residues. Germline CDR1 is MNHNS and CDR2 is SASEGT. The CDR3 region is CASSGHGAKTEAFF. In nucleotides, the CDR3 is TGTGCCAGCAGTGGACATGGAGCGAAGACTGAAGCTTTCTTT.

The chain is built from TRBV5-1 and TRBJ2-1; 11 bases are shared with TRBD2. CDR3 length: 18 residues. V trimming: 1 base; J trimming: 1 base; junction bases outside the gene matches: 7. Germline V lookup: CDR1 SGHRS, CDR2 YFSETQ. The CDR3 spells CASSLWLAGGGSYNEQFF. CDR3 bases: TGCGCCAGCAGCTTGTGGCTAGCGGGGGGCGGTTCCTACAATGAGCAGTTCTTC.

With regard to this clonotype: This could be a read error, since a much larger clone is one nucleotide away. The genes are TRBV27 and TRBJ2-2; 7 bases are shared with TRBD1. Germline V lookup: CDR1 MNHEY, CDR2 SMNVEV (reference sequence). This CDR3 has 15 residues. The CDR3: CASRPTGTNTWELFF. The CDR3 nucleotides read TGTGCCAGCAGACCGACAGGGACGAACACCTGGGAGCTGTTTTTT.

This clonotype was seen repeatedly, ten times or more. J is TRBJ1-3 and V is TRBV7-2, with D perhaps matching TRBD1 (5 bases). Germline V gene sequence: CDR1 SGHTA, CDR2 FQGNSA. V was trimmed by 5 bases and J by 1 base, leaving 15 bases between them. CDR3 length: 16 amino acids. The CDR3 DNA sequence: TGTGCCAGCAGCAATGGGACTTATGGGTCTGGAAACACCATATATTTT. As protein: CASSNGTYGSGNTIYF.

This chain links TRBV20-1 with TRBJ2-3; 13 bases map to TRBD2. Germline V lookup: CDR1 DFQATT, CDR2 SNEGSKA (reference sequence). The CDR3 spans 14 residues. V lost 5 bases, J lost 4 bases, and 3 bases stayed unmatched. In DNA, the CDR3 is TGCAGTGCTGCTACTAGCGGGGGGGCAGATACGCAGTATTTT. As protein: CSAATSGGADTQYF.